The 22 T cell receptor beta chains reported below all come from one sample, sequenced in a study of blood T cell repertoires in COVID-19. This table comes from immunoSEQ multiplex PCR, and its TCRdb copy is limited to in-frame clones, with some not included. The sample comprises 290,000 or so clones, 90% of which are singletons, and approximately 4.3% rests with the top ten. The material sequenced was PBMCs or T cells enriched from blood (not recorded which). All receptors come from a woman between 18 and 29 years old with acute COVID-19.

The chain uses TRBV27 and TRBJ1-1; 7 bases line up with TRBD1. Unmatched junction bases numbered 11, after V lost 7 bases and J lost 0 bases. CDR1 is MNHEY, CDR2 SMNVEV, per germline (reference sequence). The CDR3 has 16 amino acids. This chain's CDR3 is CASKMKDRPMNTEAFF. CDR3 DNA: TGTGCCAGCAAGATGAAGGACAGGCCCATGAACACTGAAGCTTTCTTT.

The J gene is TRBJ2-7, the V gene TRBV6-6, with TRBD1 as a possible D gene (6 bases). V was shortened by 6 bases and J by 0 bases, with 15 bases between the two germline ends. The CDR3 totals 15 residues. Germline values: CDR1 MNHNY, CDR2 SVGAGI (reference sequence). CDR3 residues: CASSRDTLYSYEQYF. Written as DNA, the CDR3 is TGTGCCAGCAGCCGGGACACCCTTTACTCCTACGAGCAGTACTTC.

J is TRBJ1-4 and V is TRBV18; D unclear. Trimming cost V 8 bases and J 6 bases, with 13 bases left between them. The CDR3 sequence is 13 residues long. Germline CDR1 KGHSH, CDR2 LQKENI. The DNA for the CDR3 is TGTGCCAGCGCAAGTATGGAGGATGAAAAACTGTTTTTT. It is translated as CASASMEDEKLFF.

The DNA for the CDR3 is TGTGCCAGCAGCTCCGGACAGGGTATCTATGGCTACACCTTC. This gives the protein CASSSGQGIYGYTF. The chain links TRBV5-6 to TRBJ1-2, with 8 positions matching TRBD1. V shed 3 bases and J 4 bases; nucleotides not matched to a gene: 5. CDR3 length: 14 residues. Germline CDR1 and CDR2: SGHDT and YYEEEE.

This rearrangement joins TRBV30 to TRBJ2-7; possibly TRBD1 for D (5 bases). The CDR3 runs 14 residues. V gave up 4 bases and J gave up 6 bases, with 19 bases separating them. Germline CDR1 GTSNPN, CDR2 SVGIG (reference sequence). The CDR3 DNA sequence: TGTGCCTGGATAAGAGGACCCGGACACTCCGAGCAGTACTTC. Residues: CAWIRGPGHSEQYF.

The chain combines TRBV5-1 with TRBJ2-3; D not certain. The V end lost 2 bases, the J end lost 2 bases, and 9 bases lay between the germline ends. The CDR3 is made up of 14 amino acids. Germline CDR1 SGHRS, CDR2 YFSETQ. CDR3 in amino acids: CASSLTALTDTQYF. The CDR3 DNA reads TGCGCCAGCAGCTTAACAGCCCTCACAGATACGCAGTATTTT.

The chain joins TRBV9 to TRBJ2-2; TRBD2 matches 11 bases. Per the germline V gene, CDR1 is SGDLS and CDR2 is YYNGEE. The CDR3 has 16 amino acids. V lost 0 bases and J lost 8; bases outside the gene matches: 6. The CDR3 DNA reads as TGTGCCAGCAGCGTAGGAGGACTAGCGGGTGAGGGGGAGCTGTTTTTT. It translates to CASSVGGLAGEGELFF.

Here the CDR3 reads CASRGTGFSQPQHF. The CDR3 DNA follows: TGTGCCAGTAGGGGAACAGGTTTCAGTCAGCCCCAGCATTTT. This chain links TRBV19 with TRBJ1-5; D may be TRBD1 (5 bases). Trimming cost V 6 bases and J 6 bases, with 15 bases left between them. The CDR3 runs to 14 residues. Germline V gives CDR1 LNHDA, CDR2 SQIVND (reference sequence).

The chain employs TRBV5-4 and TRBJ1-3; TRBD1 matches 7 bases. The CDR3 runs to 15 residues. Losses at the gene ends were 0 bases for V and 4 bases for J; bases not matched to a gene: 4. In germline, CDR1 is SGHNT, CDR2 YYREEE (reference sequence). Here the CDR3 DNA reads TGTGCCAGCAGCTTGGGACAGGGCGCCGGAAACACCATATATTTT. It translates to CASSLGQGAGNTIYF.

In this sample, this clone turned up once. V and J are TRBV19 and TRBJ1-3, with D unresolved. Trimming shortened V by 6 bases and J by 0 bases, and 9 bases separated the two germline ends. The length of the CDR3 is 14 residues. CDR1 LNHDA and CDR2 SQIVND come from the germline V gene (reference sequence). The CDR3: CASSPLSSGNTIYF. The CDR3 DNA sequence: TGTGCCAGTAGCCCTTTGAGCTCTGGAAACACCATATATTTT.

The chain combines TRBV6-5 with TRBJ2-7; a possible D gene is TRBD1 (6 bases). There are 16 residues in the CDR3. V gave up 2 bases and J gave up 2 bases, with 16 bases separating them. Germline-derived CDR1 and CDR2 are MNHEY and SVGAGI. The CDR3 DNA reads TGTGCCAGCAGTTACGGAGCCGAACAGGGTGCCTACGAGCAGTACTTC. It yields the protein CASSYGAEQGAYEQYF.

This chain connects TRBV14 to TRBJ1-1, with a possible D match to TRBD1 (5 bases). CDR1 is SGHDN and CDR2 is FVKESK in the germline V gene. The CDR3 is made up of 14 amino acids. Trimming took 3 bases from V and 1 from J, leaving 9 bases between them. This CDR3 is CASSQEGRNTEAFF. The CDR3 DNA is TGTGCCAGCAGCCAGGAGGGGCGGAACACTGAAGCTTTCTTT.

The chain couples TRBV24-1 to TRBJ2-2, with 12 bases fitting TRBD1. Trimming took 5 bases from V and 4 from J; bases not matched to a gene: 1. Germline-derived CDR1 and CDR2 are KGHDR and SFDVKD. The CDR3 has 15 amino acids. CDR3 in DNA: TGTGCCACCAGTGCGGGACAGGGGGCCACCGGGGAGCTGTTTTTT. Protein product: CATSAGQGATGELFF.

The chain couples TRBV5-1 to TRBJ1-2; 8 positions agree with TRBD1. CDR1 and CDR2 (germline): SGHRS, YFSETQ. Trimming at V came to 0 bases and at J to 7 bases, leaving 11 bases not matched to a gene. This CDR3 is 16 amino acids long. The CDR3 protein is CASSLEGQAGVAGYTF. The CDR3 DNA sequence: TGCGCCAGCAGCTTGGAGGGACAGGCGGGTGTGGCTGGCTACACCTTC.

The V call is TRBV9, the J call TRBJ2-1, with 10 bases lining up with TRBD2. Per germline, CDR1 SGDLS and CDR2 YYNGEE. The CDR3 spans 19 residues. Trimming removed 3 bases from V and 3 bases from J; junction bases left unmatched: 15. The CDR3 loop reads CASSASEAGGPLDYNEQFF. Here the CDR3 DNA reads TGTGCCAGCAGCGCGTCAGAAGCGGGAGGGCCACTAGACTACAATGAGCAGTTCTTC.

The V and J genes are TRBV10-3 and TRBJ2-7; unclear D gene. This CDR3 spans 14 amino acids. Per germline, CDR1 ENHRY and CDR2 SYGVKD. V dropped 0 bases and J dropped 5 bases, with 11 bases sitting between them. CDR3 protein: CAISESKKQDEQYF. The CDR3 DNA sequence: TGTGCCATCAGTGAGTCCAAGAAGCAAGACGAGCAGTACTTC.

Here the CDR3 DNA reads TGTGCCAGCAACCTAGGGACTAGCGGGACGGAGACCCAGTACTTC. Protein: CASNLGTSGTETQYF. The chain couples TRBV9 to TRBJ2-5; TRBD2 aligns across 13 bases. CDR1 is SGDLS, CDR2 YYNGEE, per germline. This CDR3 is built from 15 residues. V shed 6 bases, J shed 5 bases, and the junction held 7 bases outside the gene matches.

This clone was observed once. V gene TRBV13 combines with J gene TRBJ1-1; no reliable D call. The length of the CDR3 is 13 residues. The V gene lost 4 bases and the J gene lost 4 bases, with 10 bases spanning the gap. The germline V gene encodes CDR1 PRHDT and CDR2 FYEKMQ (reference sequence). The CDR3 sequence: CASSSTRLTEAFF. CDR3 DNA: TGTGCCAGCAGCTCGACCAGACTCACTGAAGCTTTCTTT. Combining the CDR3 with reference TRBV13 and TRBJ1-1 gives the whole variable domain AAGVIQSPRHLIKEKRETATLKCYPIPRHDTVYWYQQGPGQDPQFLISFYEKMQSDKGSIPDRFSAQQFSDYHSELNMSSLELGDSALYFCASSSTRLTEAFFGQGTRLTVV.

V usage is TRBV12-3 or TRBV12-4 and J usage is TRBJ1-1; no clear D gene. The V end was cut by 3 bases, the J end by 3 bases, with 5 bases between. CDR3 length equals 12 residues. As DNA, the CDR3 is TGTGCCAGCAGTTTCACGGACACTGAAGCTTTCTTT. Amino acid sequence: CASSFTDTEAFF.

This chain uses TRBV6-5 with TRBJ2-7, with 11 positions matching TRBD1. V lost 1 base, J lost 6 bases, and 5 bases stayed unmatched. Looked up from germline, CDR1 is MNHEY and CDR2 is SVGAGI. This CDR3 region has 15 residues. CDR3 sequence (DNA): TGTGCCAGCAGTTACTTGGGGACAGGGGGAGGCGAGCAGTACTTC. Amino acid sequence: CASSYLGTGGGEQYF.

The rearrangement joins TRBV29-1 to TRBJ1-1; D ambiguous. CDR1 and CDR2 (germline): SQVTM, ANQGSEA. The CDR3 is 13 amino acids. V was trimmed by 5 bases and J by 0 bases, leaving 10 bases between them. The CDR3 spells CSVKFEMNTEAFF. DNA of the CDR3: TGCAGCGTTAAGTTTGAGATGAACACTGAAGCTTTCTTT.

This chain joins TRBV5-1 and TRBJ2-7; a weak D match, TRBD1 (5 bases). V lost 5 bases to trimming and J lost 3 bases, with 18 bases between them. Per the germline V gene, CDR1 is SGHRS and CDR2 is YFSETQ. There are 15 residues in the CDR3. The CDR3 coding sequence is TGCGCCAGCAGGCTGAATCAGGGTCTCGGCTACGAGCAGTACTTC. This sequence encodes CASRLNQGLGYEQYF.